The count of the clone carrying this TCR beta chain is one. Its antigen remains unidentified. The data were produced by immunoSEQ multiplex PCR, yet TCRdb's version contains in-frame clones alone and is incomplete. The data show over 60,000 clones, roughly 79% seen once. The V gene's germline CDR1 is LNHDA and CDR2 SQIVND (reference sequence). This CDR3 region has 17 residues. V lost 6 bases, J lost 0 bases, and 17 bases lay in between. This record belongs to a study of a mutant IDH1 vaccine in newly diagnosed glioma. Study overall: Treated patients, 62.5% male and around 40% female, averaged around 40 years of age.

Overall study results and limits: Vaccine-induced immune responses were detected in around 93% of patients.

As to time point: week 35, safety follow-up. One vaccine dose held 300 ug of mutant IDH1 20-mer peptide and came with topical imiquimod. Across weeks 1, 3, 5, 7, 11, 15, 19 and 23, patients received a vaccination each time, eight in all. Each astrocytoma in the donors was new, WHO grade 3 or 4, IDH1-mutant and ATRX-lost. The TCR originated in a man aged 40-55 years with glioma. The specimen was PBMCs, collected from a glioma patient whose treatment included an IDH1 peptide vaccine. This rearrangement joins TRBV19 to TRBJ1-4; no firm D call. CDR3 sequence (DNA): TGTGCCAGTAGAAGTGACGGACCTCGGGCAACTAATGAAAAACTGTTTTTT. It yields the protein CASRSDGPRATNEKLFF. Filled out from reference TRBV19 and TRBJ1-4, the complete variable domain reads DGGITQSPKYLFRKEGQNVTLSCEQNLNHDAMYWYRQDPGQGLRLIYYSQIVNDFQKGDIAEGYSVSREKKESFPLTVTSAQKNPTAFYLCASRSDGPRATNEKLFFGSGTQLSVL.